This T cell receptor (beta chain) was documented in a study of T cell responses to AZD1222 COVID-19 vaccine. The study's findings and limits: Mapped onto spike, vaccine-associated CD4 TCRs spanned it and were dominant at 160-218 and 743-854.

CDR1 and CDR2 from the germline V gene are MNHEY and SMNVEV (reference sequence). This CDR3 is 15 amino acids long. The ends lost 5 bases at V and 1 base at J; junction bases unmatched: 5. Concerning this clone: Its antigen is still unknown.

The data were produced by immunoSEQ multiplex PCR, yet TCRdb's version contains in-frame clones alone and is incomplete. Seen here are 100,000 to 150,000 clones, 80% to 95% observed once, and the top ten hold 1.5% to 2%. This TCR was sampled from an adult who received the AZD1222 COVID-19 vaccine. The chain has TRBV27 and TRBJ1-1; 9 bases are shared with TRBD1. The specimen comprised peripheral blood, sampled 28 days after the second AZD1222 dose. CDR3 amino acids: CASSPWTGANTEAFF. In DNA form, the CDR3 reads TGTGCCAGCAGTCCCTGGACAGGGGCGAACACTGAAGCTTTCTTT.